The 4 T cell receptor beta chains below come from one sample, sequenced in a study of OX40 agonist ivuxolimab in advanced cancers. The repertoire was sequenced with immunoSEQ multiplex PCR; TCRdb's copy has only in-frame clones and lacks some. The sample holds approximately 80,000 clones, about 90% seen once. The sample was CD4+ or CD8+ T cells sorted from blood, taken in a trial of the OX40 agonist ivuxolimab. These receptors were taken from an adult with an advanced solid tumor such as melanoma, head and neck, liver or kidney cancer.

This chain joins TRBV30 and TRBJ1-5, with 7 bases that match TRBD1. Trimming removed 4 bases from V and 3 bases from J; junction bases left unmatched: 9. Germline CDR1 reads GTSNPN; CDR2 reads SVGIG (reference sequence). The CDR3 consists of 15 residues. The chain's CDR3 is CAWTAGTVSNQPQHF. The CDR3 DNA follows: TGTGCCTGGACCGCCGGGACAGTGTCCAATCAGCCCCAGCATTTT.

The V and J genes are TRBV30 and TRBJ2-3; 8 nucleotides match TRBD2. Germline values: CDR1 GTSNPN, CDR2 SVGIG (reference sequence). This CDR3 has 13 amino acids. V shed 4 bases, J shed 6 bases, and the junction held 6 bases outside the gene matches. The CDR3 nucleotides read TGTGCCTGGATCGCGGGGGGCGGGGATACGCAGTATTTT. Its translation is CAWIAGGGDTQYF.

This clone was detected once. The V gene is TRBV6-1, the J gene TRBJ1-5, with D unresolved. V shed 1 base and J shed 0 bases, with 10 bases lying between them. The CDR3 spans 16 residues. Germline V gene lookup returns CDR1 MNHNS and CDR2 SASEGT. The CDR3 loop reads CASSEVTVYSNQPQHF. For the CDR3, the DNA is TGTGCCAGCAGTGAAGTAACAGTTTATAGCAATCAGCCCCAGCATTTT.

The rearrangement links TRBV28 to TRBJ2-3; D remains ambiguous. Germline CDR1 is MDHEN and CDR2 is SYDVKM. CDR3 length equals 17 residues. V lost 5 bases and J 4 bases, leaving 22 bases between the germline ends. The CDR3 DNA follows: TGTGCCAGCAGTAAAGAAAAAACAGTAGGGTTATCAGATACGCAGTATTTT. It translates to CASSKEKTVGLSDTQYF. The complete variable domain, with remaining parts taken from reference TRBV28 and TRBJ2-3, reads DVKVTQSSRYLVKRTGEKVFLECVQDMDHENMFWYRQDPGLGLRLIYFSYDVKMKEKGDIPEGYSVSREKKERFSLILESASTNQTSMYLCASSKEKTVGLSDTQYFGPGTRLTVL.